This TCR beta chain is drawn from a study of cytomegalovirus exposure and HLA in healthy donors. Turning to the study itself: Caucasian-associated ancestry cluster membership applied to about four fifths of a few hundred genotyped donors.

The primer mix had 60 Vbeta and 13 Jbeta primers. TCRdb's table, derived via immunoSEQ multiplex PCR, lists solely in-frame clones and lacks some. The sample lists about 52,000 clones, approximately 70% occurring once. CDR1 is SNHLY, CDR2 FYNNEI, per germline. Losses at the gene ends were 5 bases for V and 4 bases for J; bases not matched to a gene: 3. The CDR3 spans 13 residues. Sequencing was performed on PBMCs. The receptor's source is a man between 18 and 29 years old in good health and CMV-seronegative. The chain is built from TRBV2 and TRBJ1-2; 8 bases are shared with TRBD1. In nucleotides, the CDR3 is TGTGCCAGCAGTTTCACAGGGGGCTATGGCTACACCTTC. This translates into CASSFTGGYGYTF.